The T cell receptor (beta chain) under discussion was sequenced for a study of molecular identifiers for immune sequencing clone quantification. Study-wide points: More than 98% of effector molecules, versus under 1% of naive-cell molecules, belonged to clones above 20 RNA copies.

V shed 3 bases and J shed 2 bases, with 12 bases lying between them. Germline V gene data show CDR1 as SGHDT and CDR2 as YYEEEE. CDR3 length equals 15 residues. This clonotype was seen more than once but under ten times. Antigen: not known. One entry per CDR3 protein results from TCRdb running MiXCR on the PCR reads. The sample carries approximately 550,000 distinct CDR3 sequences, approximately 25% recorded once. The sequencing input was naive CD8+ T cells from blood, with Jurkat cell RNA spiked in. Subset reported: FACS-sorted CD8+CD4-CCR7+CD45RA+ naive T cells. The receptor was isolated from a human donor in good health. Some libraries in this study had Jurkat cell RNA spiked in. The rearrangement uses TRBV5-6 and TRBJ1-5; tentative D call: TRBD1 (6 bases). The CDR3 spells CASSWGPWGNQPQHF. The CDR3, as DNA: TGTGCCAGCAGCTGGGGGCCATGGGGCAATCAGCCCCAGCATTTT.